This TCR beta chain emerged from a study of cytomegalovirus exposure and HLA in healthy donors. The study, taken as a whole, reports: There were some public TCRs occurring in many donors, but most TCR sequences were rare.

Researchers ran the PCR with 60 Vbeta and 13 Jbeta primers. Method: immunoSEQ multiplex PCR; TCRdb's copy keeps in-frame clones and lacks some. This table holds 120,000 or so clones, about 73% found once. About this clone: As yet, its antigen is unknown.

CDR3 size: 16 residues. Germline V gives CDR1 SGHVS, CDR2 FNYEAQ. J lost 2 bases, V lost 5 bases, and 6 bases had no gene match. This chain joins TRBV7-6 and TRBJ2-6; 7 bases map to TRBD1. This sequence originates from a woman in her forties in good health and CMV-seronegative. Sequencing used PBMCs. Here the CDR3 DNA reads TGTGCCAGCAGCATGGGTCAGGGGGCTGGGGCCAACGTCCTGACTTTC. The encoded protein is CASSMGQGAGANVLTF.